This T cell receptor beta chain was profiled in a study of T cell changes during pregnancy in multiple sclerosis. The protocol was immunoSEQ multiplex PCR, while the TCRdb copy is restricted to in-frame clones and leaves out a portion. The sample has approximately 92,000 clones, more than 85% seen once. CDR1 is MDHEN and CDR2 is SYDVKM in the germline V gene. This CDR3 region has 14 residues. V was cut by 4 bases and J by 5 bases, with 14 bases left in between. The sequence came from a female donor with multiple sclerosis, enrolled in a pregnancy study. The specimen was peripheral blood, collected in the first trimester of pregnancy. This rearrangement joins TRBV28 to TRBJ1-2, with a possible D match to TRBD1 (6 bases). The CDR3 reads CASSYQGHNYGYTF. The CDR3 bases are TGTGCCAGCAGTTATCAGGGACACAATTATGGCTACACCTTC.